This is a list of T cell receptor beta chains from one sample in a study of T cells in tuberculosis. This table comes from immunoSEQ multiplex PCR, and its TCRdb copy is limited to in-frame clones, with some not included. The table has tens of thousands of clones, around 81% seen once. The sample consisted of CD1b-GMM tetramer-negative cells sorted from PBMCs. Receptors were obtained from an adult woman with latent tuberculosis. CDR3s include the opening cysteine and the closing phenylalanine or tryptophan. The order of the fields is V gene, J gene, CDR3 protein.

TRBV28	TRBJ2-4	CASSKDRTLAKNIQYF
TRBV9	TRBJ1-3	CASSVGYLGTSSGNTIYF
TRBV5-1	TRBJ2-3	CASRSGLAGGTDTQYF
TRBV7-9	TRBJ2-6	CASSLGLDSGANVLTF
TRBV5-1	TRBJ2-1	CASSLVEGSYNEQFF
TRBV6-5	TRBJ2-1	CASSTGTGFYNEQFF
TRBV29-1	NA	CSVEAGQGYEQYF
TRBV5-4	TRBJ2-7	CASSRGLQGRTYEQYF
TRBV28	TRBJ1-5	CASSRIWGGQPQHF
TRBV7-2	TRBJ2-5	CASSWWGEETQYF
TRBV28	TRBJ1-2	CASSLPRGSYGYTF
TRBV21-1	TRBJ2-3	CASIQDRETDTQYF
TRBV9	TRBJ2-2	CASSVRPAANTGELFF
TRBV7-2	NA	CASSTGTGLEQYF
TRBV28	TRBJ1-4	CASRVSGAGEKLFF
TRBV19	TRBJ2-3	CASSVGPGDTQYF
TRBV4-1	TRBJ1-2	CASSQLQGALSYGYTF
TRBV11-2	TRBJ2-7	CASSLGPRTSVYEQYF
TRBV27	TRBJ2-4	CASRSTGLAGWAKNIQYF
TRBV5-4	TRBJ1-1	CASRPGYRNTEAFF
TRBV5-3	TRBJ2-7	CARSRGGGSYEQYF
TRBV5-1	TRBJ2-3	CASSGGGVTDTQYF
TRBV10-3	TRBJ1-5	CAISEQGARGQPQHF
TRBV9	TRBJ1-5	CASSAGVGGYNQPQHF
TRBV18	TRBJ1-2	CASSQDRDRVGYTF
TRBV18	TRBJ2-6	CASSPGVSGANVLTF
TRBV6-1	TRBJ1-6	CASLYLGRDSPLHF
TRBV27	TRBJ1-1	CASSLNRLHTEAFF
TRBV6-1	TRBJ1-5	CASSVSGGNQPQHF
TRBV19	TRBJ2-7	CASSFLAGGNSYEQYF
TRBV5-1	TRBJ1-2	CASSLPDGGQGYTF
TRBV6-5	TRBJ2-7	CASRGTGGDYEQYF
TRBV5-6	TRBJ2-1	CASVRTISYNEQFF
TRBV11-2	TRBJ2-7	CASSSARYERYF
TRBV7-9	TRBJ2-5	CASSLERGTQTQYF
TRBV5-6	TRBJ2-7	CASTPVGSHTYEQYF
TRBV2	TRBJ2-1	CARADPGQGGNEQFF
TRBV6-1	TRBJ1-5	CASSEGAGPPLGQPQHF
TRBV11-1	TRBJ1-4	CASSSVTGGGEKLFF
TRBV27	TRBJ2-1	CASSLVAEFYNEQFF
TRBV7-6	NA	CASSLTSGRAYEQYF
TRBV21-1	TRBJ2-1	CASSKEGVHYNEQFF
TRBV5-6	TRBJ2-5	CASSLPRTGPQRTQYF
TRBV7-2	TRBJ2-7	CASSLGSSMSYEQYF
TRBV19	TRBJ2-7	CASSIDITGQEQYF
TRBV27	TRBJ1-2	CASSSRHFYGYTF
TRBV27	TRBJ2-6	CASSFRGQASSGANVLTF
TRBV5-6	TRBJ1-2	CASSLFVGAGGYTF